The entry that follows covers one T cell receptor beta chain sequence. V lost 6 bases, J lost 6 bases, and 15 bases lay in between. There are 14 residues in the CDR3. Germline V gene data show CDR1 as MDHEN and CDR2 as SYDVKM. This sample was included in a study of PD-L1 blockade in urothelial cancer. Study-wide context: Blood analysis took place 3 weeks (second dose) and 6 weeks after treatment start.

Stated time point: pretreatment peripheral blood. Per-patient samples, pretreatment and on-treatment, numbered 1 to 8. Synthetic spike-ins, TCR analog templates, were added into each PCR. The method was immunoSEQ multiplex PCR; TCRdb's version includes in-frame clones alone and lacks a portion of them. The data show tens of thousands of clones, 70% to 90% seen once. This receptor was identified in a woman of 80 years or more with urothelial cancer. The chain employs TRBV28 and TRBJ1-5, with TRBD1 as a possible D gene (6 bases). The sample here was PBMCs, taken around atezolizumab (anti-PD-L1) treatment. CDR3: CASRGAGLAQPQHF. The CDR3 coding sequence is TGTGCCAGCAGGGGGGCAGGTCTGGCTCAGCCCCAGCATTTT. Full variable domain (outside the CDR3, taken from reference TRBV28 and TRBJ1-5): DVKVTQSSRYLVKRTGEKVFLECVQDMDHENMFWYRQDPGLGLRLIYFSYDVKMKEKGDIPEGYSVSREKKERFSLILESASTNQTSMYLCASRGAGLAQPQHFGDGTRLSIL.